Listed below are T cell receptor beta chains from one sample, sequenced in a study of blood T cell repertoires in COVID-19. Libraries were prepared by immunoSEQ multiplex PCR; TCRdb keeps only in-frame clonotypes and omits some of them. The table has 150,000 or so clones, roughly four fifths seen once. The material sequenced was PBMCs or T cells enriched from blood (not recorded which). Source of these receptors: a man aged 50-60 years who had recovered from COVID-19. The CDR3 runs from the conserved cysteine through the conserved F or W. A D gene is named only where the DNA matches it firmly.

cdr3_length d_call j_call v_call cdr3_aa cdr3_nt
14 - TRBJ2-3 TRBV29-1 CSVDPGELTDTQYF TGCAGCGTTGATCCAGGGGAATTAACAGATACGCAGTATTTT
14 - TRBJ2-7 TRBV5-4 CASSPGLGAYEQYF TGTGCCAGCAGCCCGGGACTGGGTGCCTACGAGCAGTACTTC
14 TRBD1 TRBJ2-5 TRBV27 CASSLSRGRETQYF TGTGCCAGCAGTTTATCTAGGGGGCGAGAGACCCAGTACTTC
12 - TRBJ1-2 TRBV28 CASSLDSYGYTF TGTGCCAGCAGCCTGGACAGCTATGGCTACACCTTC
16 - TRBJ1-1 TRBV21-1 CASSKGRENGETEAFF TGTGCCAGCAGCAAAGGGAGGGAGAATGGGGAAACTGAAGCTTTCTTT
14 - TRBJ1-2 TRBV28 CASSLQSGTPHYTF TGTGCCAGCAGTTTACAGTCAGGAACCCCCCACTACACCTTC
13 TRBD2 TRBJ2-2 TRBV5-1 CASSGGVTGELFF TGCGCCAGCAGCGGGGGGGTCACCGGGGAGCTGTTTTTT
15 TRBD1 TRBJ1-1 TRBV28 CASSNDRGENTEAFF TGTGCCAGCAGTAACGACAGGGGAGAGAACACTGAAGCTTTCTTT
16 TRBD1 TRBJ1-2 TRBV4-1 CASSPGTGGKLGGYTF TGCGCCAGCAGCCCCGGGACAGGGGGCAAGCTGGGGGGCTACACCTTC
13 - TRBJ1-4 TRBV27 CASSPTREPQLFF TGTGCCAGCAGTCCAACCAGGGAACCACAACTGTTTTTT
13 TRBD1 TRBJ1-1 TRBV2 CASSEAYRGEAFF TGTGCCAGCAGTGAAGCGTACAGGGGGGAAGCTTTCTTT
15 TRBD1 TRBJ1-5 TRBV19 CASSPPDRGGQPQHF TGTGCCAGTAGTCCCCCGGACAGGGGGGGACAGCCCCAGCATTTT
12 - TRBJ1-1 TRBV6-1 CASSERGTEAFF TGTGCCAGCAGTGAAAGGGGAACGGAAGCTTTCTTT
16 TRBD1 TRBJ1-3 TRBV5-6 CASSLAPGGYGNTIYF TGTGCCAGCAGCTTGGCCCCAGGGGGCTATGGAAACACCATATATTTT
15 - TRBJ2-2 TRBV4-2 CASTLSPENTGELFF TGTGCCAGCACCCTTAGCCCCGAGAACACCGGGGAGCTGTTTTTT
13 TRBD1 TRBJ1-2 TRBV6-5 CASSPDRAYGYTF TGTGCCAGCAGTCCGGACAGGGCCTATGGCTACACCTTC
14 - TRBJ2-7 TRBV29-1 CSVGGARASHEQYF TGCAGCGTTGGTGGGGCCAGGGCATCCCACGAGCAGTACTTC
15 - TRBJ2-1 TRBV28 CASRFWQNLNNEQFF TGTGCCAGCAGGTTTTGGCAGAACCTGAACAATGAGCAGTTCTTC
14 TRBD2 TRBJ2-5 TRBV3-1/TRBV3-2 CASRSGGTRETQYF TGTGCCAGCAGGAGCGGGGGGACTCGAGAGACCCAGTACTTC
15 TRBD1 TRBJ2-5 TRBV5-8 CASSRTGSLQETQYF TGTGCCAGCAGCAGGACAGGGAGTCTACAAGAGACCCAGTACTTC
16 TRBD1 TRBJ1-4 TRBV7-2 CASSLVPGQLNEKLFF TGTGCCAGCAGCTTAGTTCCGGGACAGCTTAATGAAAAACTGTTTTTT
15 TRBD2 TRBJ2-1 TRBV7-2 CASSLLTGGNNEQFF TGTGCCAGCAGCTTATTAACGGGGGGTAACAATGAGCAGTTCTTC